A single sample gave rise to the 4 T cell receptor beta chains below, sequenced in a study of cytomegalovirus exposure and HLA in healthy donors. Method: immunoSEQ multiplex PCR; TCRdb's copy keeps in-frame clones and lacks some. The sample carries about 220,000 clones, about 89% recorded once. Material for sequencing was PBMCs. The receptors here all came from a woman between 18 and 29 years old in good health and CMV-seronegative.

The chain recombines TRBV7-2 with TRBJ2-7; 10 nucleotides agree with TRBD2. Germline V gives CDR1 SGHTA, CDR2 FQGNSA. Trimming removed 5 bases from V and 4 bases from J; junction bases left unmatched: 8. The CDR3 sequence is 15 residues long. Here the CDR3 DNA reads TGTGCCAGCAGCCCGGGGTTAGCGGGAGGATACGAGCAGTACTTC. Translation gives CASSPGLAGGYEQYF.

The V gene is TRBV18, the J gene TRBJ2-7; D is unclear. The CDR3 runs to 13 residues. Germline V gene data show CDR1 as KGHSH and CDR2 as LQKENI. The V gene lost 3 bases and the J gene lost 6 bases, with 12 bases spanning the gap. This CDR3 is CASSPESFSEQYF. In DNA form, the CDR3 reads TGTGCCAGCTCACCGGAGAGCTTCAGCGAGCAGTACTTC.

The chain joins TRBV5-5 to TRBJ1-2; D not certain. The germline V and J ends were trimmed by 4 bases and 3 bases, with 13 bases remaining between them. The germline V gene has CDR1 SGHKS and CDR2 YYEKEE (reference sequence). CDR3 size: 14 residues. CDR3 in DNA: TGTGCCAGCAGCACTCGGGGTGTTCACTATGGCTACACCTTC. This gives the protein CASSTRGVHYGYTF.

The J gene is TRBJ2-7, the V gene TRBV7-3; perhaps TRBD2 as D (6 bases). The V gene lost 2 bases and the J gene lost 7 bases, with 21 bases spanning the gap. Germline values: CDR1 SGHTA, CDR2 FQGTGA. The CDR3 contains 16 residues. CDR3 residues: CASSLLGGWERREQYF. The DNA of the CDR3 is TGTGCCAGCAGCTTATTGGGGGGATGGGAGCGTCGGGAGCAGTACTTC. The complete variable domain, with remaining parts taken from reference TRBV7-3 and TRBJ2-7, reads GAGVSQTPSNKVTEKGKYVELRCDPISGHTALYWYRQSLGQGPEFLIYFQGTGAADDSGLPNDRFFAVRPEGSVSTLKIQRTERGDSAVYLCASSLLGGWERREQYFGPGTRLTVT.